This T cell receptor beta chain was recorded in a study of lymphopenia after photon versus proton radiotherapy. Produced via immunoSEQ multiplex PCR; TCRdb's table is partial and in-frame only. In the table there are 30,000 or so clones, roughly 89% of which are singletons. This material consisted of peripheral blood, taken from a patient treated with proton-based radiotherapy. This TCR was recovered from a woman aged 60 to 75 with cholangiocarcinoma. Some clones in this sample may be carry-over from other donors' samples.

DNA for the CDR3: TGTGCCAGCAGGCTCGGGGACAGGGCTAACTATGGCTACACCTTC. It codes for CASRLGDRANYGYTF. The chain has TRBV6-1 and TRBJ1-2; 9 positions agree with TRBD1. The CDR3 loop spans 15 amino acids. Germline CDR1 and CDR2: MNHNS and SASEGT. J was trimmed by 0 bases and V by 6 bases; bases with no gene match: 5.